The sequence of this T cell receptor beta chain was determined in a study of blood T cell repertoires in COVID-19 (dated by TCRdb to the early 2020s). Study-level background: The collaborator samples originated in the United States, Italy and Spain and spanned the acute and convalescent phases of COVID-19. The material from the prospective study consisted of cDNA or gDNA derived from T cells, B-cell-depleted T cells, or PBMCs. Subjects who had been exposed to COVID-19, were actively infected with it, or had recovered from it provided the deeply sampled blood TCRbeta repertoires that made up the dataset. The repertoires were made available in a free public database intended to serve as a resource for research on the immune response to SARS-CoV-2. Samples were obtained from the ongoing ImmuneRACE study (first 160 participants) and from over 1,000 subjects provided by 6 global collaborators. The sample metadata nearly always contained a de-identified subject ID, COVID-19 status, age in years and sex. HLA class I and class II types, where available, came from metadata supplied by the sample provider rather than from assay-based typing.

For this clone: Its binding antigen is unknown. Base qualities are not provided; no much larger clone lies one nucleotide away.

TCRbeta CDR3 regions were amplified from genomic DNA using the immunoSEQ Assay, a bias-controlled multiplex PCR. As for how the authors treated the data: Nucleated cell counts per sample were estimated from amplification of reference gene primers within the assay. To quantify the absolute abundance of each unique TCRbeta CDR3 rearrangement, sequence reads were collapsed and filtered. For each sample, productive Simpson clonality was calculated as the square root of Simpson's diversity index over productive rearrangements. TCRdb took this table from immuneACCESS and kept in-frame rearrangements with V and J called. Such tables lack part of the clones; where checked against another copy, unresolved V genes explain under half of the gap, and the rest is unexplained. V and J calls and clone size are as listed in that table; D and trimming were resolved from the DNA. This sample is represented by around 150,000 clones; 87% of them were singletons. Roughly 4% of the sample is held by the ten biggest clonotypes.

Another Seattle source contributed samples from volunteer blood donors who had recovered from COVID-19. Whole blood was collected in K2EDTA tubes by collaborating institutions according to the institutions' own protocols. For TCRbeta analysis, collaborators shipped samples as frozen whole blood, isolated PBMCs, or DNA extracted from either of those sample types. The research as a whole found: The amount of clinical and demographic metadata varied by source and participant and was provided uncurated.

Trimming removed 4 bases from V and 6 bases from J, leaving 13 bases between the germline ends. Based on the germline V gene (reference sequence), the CDR1 and CDR2 sequences are PRHDT and FYEKMQ. Reading from cysteine to phenylalanine, the CDR3 counts 13 amino acids. This entry keeps only the CDR3 DNA: 39 bases, framed from base 1. This chain joins TRBV13 to TRBJ2-7, with TRBD2 as a weak D call on 5 bases. The specimen sequenced was peripheral blood. The receptor was derived from a woman aged 60-75 years who had recovered from COVID-19. The CDR3 reads as follows: CASSSRGSGEQYF. In nucleotide form, the sequence is TGTGCCAGCAGCTCCCGGGGATCTGGCGAGCAGTACTTC.